This T cell receptor beta chain was profiled in a study of human T cells and chemical hapten exposure. General study points: TCRs above 1 in 1000 frequency did not change with DPC sensitization.

Someone pulled total RNA out of unfractionated whole blood. The CDR3 spans 14 residues. The germline CDR1 and CDR2 sequences are SGHTA and FQGNSA. Unmatched junction bases numbered 3, after V lost 4 bases and J lost 4 bases. TCRdb re-called the 5' RACE reads with MiXCR, one entry per CDR3 protein. The profile shows more than 75,000 distinct CDR3 sequences, less than 20% of them singletons. To note about this clonotype: Its antigen is currently unknown.

V usage is TRBV7-2 and J usage is TRBJ2-5, with 10 nucleotides matching TRBD2. The TCR originated in a female donor in good health. CDR3 sequence: CASSSLAGGETQYF. CDR3 nucleotide sequence: TGTGCCAGCAGCTCCTTAGCGGGAGGAGAGACCCAGTACTTC.